The present T cell receptor (beta chain) was sequenced within a study of identifying expanded T cells in peripheral blood. During the collection period, no donor immune events like infections were recorded. Points from the study as a whole: Technical replicates showed about 1.1 changed clones; approximately 2 weeks roughly 15; four weeks 19. Across healthy donors, higher total template counts meant significantly greater roughly two-week count variance.

V lost 6 bases and J 4 bases, leaving 12 bases between the germline ends. The CDR3 contains 14 residues. Germline values: CDR1 KGHSH, CDR2 LQKENI. TCRdb keeps only in-frame clones here, not all; method: immunoSEQ multiplex PCR. Found here are 100,000 to 150,000 clones, around nine tenths of them singletons; the top ten hold approximately 8.9%. Comments on this clone: Its specificity is not known.

The sample was blood. This chain connects TRBV18 to TRBJ1-4, with TRBD1 as a possible D gene (5 bases). The clonotype was recovered from a person between 18 and 70 years old in good health. The DNA for the CDR3 is TGTGCCAGCTCCGACAGCTATGATAATGAAAAACTGTTTTTT. This translates into CASSDSYDNEKLFF.